The subject of this entry is one TCR beta chain. There is no known antigen for this receptor. Nothing much larger sits one base from this clone, and base qualities are not available. The data belong to a study of cytomegalovirus exposure and HLA in healthy donors (dated 2017 in TCRdb). With respect to the entire study: The 666 repertoires of the first cohort and the 95 to 150 validation repertoires were produced on the same platform, according to a later analysis. The study aimed to test whether signatures of past pathogen exposure could be identified by cataloging public T cell receptors. Besides the first cohort of some 670 subjects, a separate validation cohort made up of 120 or so different subjects was used. To predict cytomegalovirus infection status, the study brought together high-throughput TCR immunosequencing, statistical association of individual TCRs with disease status, and machine learning. Findings and caveats that apply to the study as a whole: A total of around 150 TCR beta chains were listed by the study as associated with cytomegalovirus. In vitro tests confirmed that a few of the cytomegalovirus-associated TCR beta chains recognize cytomegalovirus antigens. Most TCR sequences were seen in very few donors, while some public TCRs were found in many individuals. The authors suggested that the approach could potentially be extended to other disease states and immunological phenotypes. A later analysis had no HLA typing for the validation cohort, so co-occurrence there was scored across all 130 or so repertoires. In both the original and validation cohorts, the classifier was reported to diagnose cytomegalovirus status with high specificity and sensitivity. Subsequent analysis determined that TCRs grouped into clusters in the first cohort also showed a tendency toward co-occurrence across the roughly 120 validation repertoires, and roughly 94% of cluster scores exceeded 0.

Separate from the approximately 690-subject first cohort, the validation cohort of 120 subjects was the group to which the donors belonged. Library method: the immunoSEQ multiplex PCR assay. In the original analysis: A statistical classification framework was built for diagnosing cytomegalovirus status from the catalog of TCR beta chain sequences. The clones in this table, taken by TCRdb from immuneACCESS, are in-frame only. Not every clone is retained; where verified, under half of the shortfall comes from an unresolved V gene, and the cause of the rest is unknown. V and J calls and clone size come straight from that table; D and trimming were deduced from the DNA. The sample data list 68,000 or so clones, and 90% to 95% of these were observed just once. Just over 3% of the sample goes to the ten largest clones. The TCR sequence derives from a young man in good health and CMV-seronegative. The sequenced sample consisted of PBMCs.

The nucleotide sequence is TGTGCCAGCAGCCCCCAGGGGGGCACTGAAGCTTTCTTT. Its translation is CASSPQGGTEAFF. The V gene is TRBV5-5 and the J gene is TRBJ1-1, and TRBD1 aligns with 7 junction nucleotides. The CDR3 has 13 amino acids, counting the end cysteine and phenylalanine. CDR3 DNA only is kept here, 39 bases in frame from base 1. The germline V gene (reference sequence) yields SGHKS for CDR1 and YYEKEE for CDR2. For this chain, trimming is 4 bases at the V end and 4 bases at the J end, and the number of junction bases without a gene match is 4.